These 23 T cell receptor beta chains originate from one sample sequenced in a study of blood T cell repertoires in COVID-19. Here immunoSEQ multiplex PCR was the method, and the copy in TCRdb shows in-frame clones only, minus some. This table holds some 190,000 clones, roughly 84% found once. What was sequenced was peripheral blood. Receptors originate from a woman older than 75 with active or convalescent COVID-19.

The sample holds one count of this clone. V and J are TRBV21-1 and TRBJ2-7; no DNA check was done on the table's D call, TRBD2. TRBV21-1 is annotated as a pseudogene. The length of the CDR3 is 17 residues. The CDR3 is CASSKATSLADPYEQYF. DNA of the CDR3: TGTGCCAGCAGCAAAGCGACCTCGCTAGCCGACCCCTACGAGCAGTACTTC.

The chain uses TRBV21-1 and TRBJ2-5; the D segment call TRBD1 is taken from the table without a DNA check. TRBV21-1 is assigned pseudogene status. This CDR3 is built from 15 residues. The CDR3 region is CASSNRQGAGETQYF. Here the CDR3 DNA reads TGTGCCAGCAGCAACAGACAGGGGGCGGGGGAGACCCAGTACTTC.

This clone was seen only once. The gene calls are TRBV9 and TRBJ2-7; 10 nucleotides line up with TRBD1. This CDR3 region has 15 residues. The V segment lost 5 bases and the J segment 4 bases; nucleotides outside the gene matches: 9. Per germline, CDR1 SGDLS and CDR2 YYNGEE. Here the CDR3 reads CASSVGTGELYEQYF. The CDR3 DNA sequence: TGTGCCAGCAGTGTGGGGACAGGGGAACTTTACGAGCAGTACTTC. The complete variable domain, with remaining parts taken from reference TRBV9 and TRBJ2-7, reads DSGVTQTPKHLITATGQRVTLRCSPRSGDLSVYWYQQSLDQGLQFLIQYYNGEERAKGNILERFSAQQFPDLHSELNLSSLELGDSALYFCASSVGTGELYEQYFGPGTRLTVT.

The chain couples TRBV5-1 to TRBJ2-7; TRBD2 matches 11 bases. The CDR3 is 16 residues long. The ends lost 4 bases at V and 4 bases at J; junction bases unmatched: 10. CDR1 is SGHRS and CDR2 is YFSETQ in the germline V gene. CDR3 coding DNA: TGCGCCAGCAGCAGTTTAGCGGGAGGGATCTCTTACGAGCAGTACTTC. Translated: CASSSLAGGISYEQYF.

The CDR3 nucleotides read TGTGCCAGCAGCTCCCTAGCGGGAGGGCCAGATACGCAGTATTTT. It yields the protein CASSSLAGGPDTQYF. J is TRBJ2-3 and V is TRBV7-9, with TRBD2 matching 12 bases. Germline lookup yields CDR1 SEHNR and CDR2 FQNEAQ (reference sequence). The CDR3 has 15 amino acids. V shed 4 bases, J shed 4 bases, and the junction held 3 bases outside the gene matches.

The CDR3: CASSLTGRGNTEAFF. In DNA, the CDR3 is TGTGCCAGCAGCTTAACAGGCAGGGGGAACACTGAAGCTTTCTTT. J is TRBJ1-1 and V is TRBV11-1; D perhaps matches TRBD1 (6 bases). The CDR3 length is 15 residues. The V and J ends lost 2 bases and 1 base respectively, with 11 bases between them. The germline V gene has CDR1 SGHAT and CDR2 FQDESV (reference sequence).

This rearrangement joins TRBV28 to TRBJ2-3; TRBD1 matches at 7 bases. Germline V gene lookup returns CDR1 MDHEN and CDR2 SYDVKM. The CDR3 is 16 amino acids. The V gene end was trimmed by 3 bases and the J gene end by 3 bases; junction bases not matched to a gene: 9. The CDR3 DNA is TGTGCCAGCAGTTTTAACAGGGGATGGGGAACAGATACGCAGTATTTT. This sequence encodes CASSFNRGWGTDTQYF.

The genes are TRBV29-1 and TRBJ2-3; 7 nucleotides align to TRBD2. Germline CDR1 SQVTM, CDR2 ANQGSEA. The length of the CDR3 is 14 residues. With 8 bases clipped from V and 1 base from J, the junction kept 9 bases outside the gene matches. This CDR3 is CSLLAVPGTDTQYF. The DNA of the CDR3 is TGCAGCTTGCTAGCGGTGCCCGGCACAGATACGCAGTATTTT.

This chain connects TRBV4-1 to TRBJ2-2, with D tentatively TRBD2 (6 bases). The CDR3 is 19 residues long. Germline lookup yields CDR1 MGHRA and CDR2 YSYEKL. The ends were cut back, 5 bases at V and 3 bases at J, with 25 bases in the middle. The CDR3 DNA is TGCGCCAGCAGCTTCATGCCGGGAGCCCCCGCCCGGGACACCGGGGAGCTGTTTTTT. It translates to CASSFMPGAPARDTGELFF.

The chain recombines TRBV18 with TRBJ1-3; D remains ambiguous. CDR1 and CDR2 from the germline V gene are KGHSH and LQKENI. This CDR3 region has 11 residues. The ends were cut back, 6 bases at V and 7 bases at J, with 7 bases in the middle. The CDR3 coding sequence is TGTGCCAGCTCTCGAGGGAACACCATATATTTT. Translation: CASSRGNTIYF. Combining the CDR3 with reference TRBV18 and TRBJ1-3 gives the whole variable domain NAGVMQNPRHLVRRRGQEARLRCSPMKGHSHVYWYRQLPEEGLKFMVYLQKENIIDESGMPKERFSAEFPKEGPSILRIQQVVRGDSAAYFCASSRGNTIYFGEGSWLTVV.

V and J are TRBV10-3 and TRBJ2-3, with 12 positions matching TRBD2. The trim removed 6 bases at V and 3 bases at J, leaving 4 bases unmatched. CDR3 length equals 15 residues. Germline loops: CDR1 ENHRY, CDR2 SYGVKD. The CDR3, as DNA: TGTGCCATCAGATCGACTAGCGGGAGAACAGATACGCAGTATTTT. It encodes CAIRSTSGRTDTQYF.

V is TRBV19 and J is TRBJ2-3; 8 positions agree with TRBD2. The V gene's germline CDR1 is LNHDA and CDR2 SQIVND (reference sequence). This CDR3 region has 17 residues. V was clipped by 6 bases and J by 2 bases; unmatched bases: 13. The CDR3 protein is CASSGSVTSGNTDTQYF. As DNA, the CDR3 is TGTGCCAGTAGCGGCTCGGTCACTAGCGGTAACACAGATACGCAGTATTTT.

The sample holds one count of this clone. The CDR3 loop reads CAISAGEVNYGYTF. For the CDR3, the DNA is TGTGCCATCAGTGCAGGGGAAGTTAACTATGGCTACACCTTC. J is TRBJ1-2 and V is TRBV10-3, with D maybe TRBD1 (6 bases). Trimming took off 4 bases at V and 1 base at J, with 10 bases between the two ends. Germline lookup yields CDR1 ENHRY and CDR2 SYGVKD. This CDR3 region has 14 residues.

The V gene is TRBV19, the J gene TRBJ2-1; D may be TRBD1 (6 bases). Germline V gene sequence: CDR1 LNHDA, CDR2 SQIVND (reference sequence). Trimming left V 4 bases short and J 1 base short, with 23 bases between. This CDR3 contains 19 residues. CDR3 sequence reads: CASSSPTGPLLQSYNEQFF. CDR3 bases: TGTGCCAGTAGTAGTCCCACAGGGCCGCTCCTTCAATCCTACAATGAGCAGTTCTTC.

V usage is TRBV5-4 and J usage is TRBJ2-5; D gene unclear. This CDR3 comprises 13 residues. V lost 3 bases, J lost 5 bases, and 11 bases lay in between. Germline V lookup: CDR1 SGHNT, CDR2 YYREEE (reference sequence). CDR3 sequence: CASSSGEWETQYF. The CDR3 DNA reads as TGTGCCAGCAGCTCCGGAGAGTGGGAGACCCAGTACTTC.

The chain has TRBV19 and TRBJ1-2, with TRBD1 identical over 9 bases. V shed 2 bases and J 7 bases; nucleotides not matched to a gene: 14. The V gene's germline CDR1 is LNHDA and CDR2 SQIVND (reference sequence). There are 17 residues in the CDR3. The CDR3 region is CASSIPHRGRVLSGYTF. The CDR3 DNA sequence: TGTGCCAGTAGTATACCGCACAGGGGGCGCGTTCTCTCTGGCTACACCTTC.

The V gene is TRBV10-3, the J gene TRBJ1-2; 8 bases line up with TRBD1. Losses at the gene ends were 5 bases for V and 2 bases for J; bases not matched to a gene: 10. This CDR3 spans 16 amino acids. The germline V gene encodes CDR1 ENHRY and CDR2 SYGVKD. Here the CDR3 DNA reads TGTGCCATCAGTCTGACAGGGGCGTCCTTAAACTATGGCTACACCTTC. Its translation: CAISLTGASLNYGYTF.

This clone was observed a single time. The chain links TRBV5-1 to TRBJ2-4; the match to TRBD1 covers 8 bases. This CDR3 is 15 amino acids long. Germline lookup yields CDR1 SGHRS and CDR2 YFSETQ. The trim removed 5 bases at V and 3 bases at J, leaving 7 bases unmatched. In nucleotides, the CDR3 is TGCGCCAGCAGGCAGGGGGCCGGGGGCAAAAACATTCAGTACTTC. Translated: CASRQGAGGKNIQYF.

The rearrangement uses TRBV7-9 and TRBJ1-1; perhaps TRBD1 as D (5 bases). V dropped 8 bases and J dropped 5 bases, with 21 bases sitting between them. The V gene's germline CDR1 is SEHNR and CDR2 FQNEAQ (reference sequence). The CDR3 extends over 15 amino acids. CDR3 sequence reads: CASQEGAFLATEAFF. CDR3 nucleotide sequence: TGTGCCAGCCAAGAAGGGGCGTTTTTGGCTACTGAAGCTTTCTTT.

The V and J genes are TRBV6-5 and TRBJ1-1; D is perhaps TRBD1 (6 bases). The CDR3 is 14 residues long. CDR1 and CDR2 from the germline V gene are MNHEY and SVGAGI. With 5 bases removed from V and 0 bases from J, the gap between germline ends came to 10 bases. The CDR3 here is CASSLRDMNTEAFF. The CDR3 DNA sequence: TGTGCCAGCAGTCTCCGGGACATGAACACTGAAGCTTTCTTT.

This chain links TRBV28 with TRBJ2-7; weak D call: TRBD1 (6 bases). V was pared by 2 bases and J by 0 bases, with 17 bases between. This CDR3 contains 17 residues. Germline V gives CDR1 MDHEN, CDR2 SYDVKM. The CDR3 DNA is TGTGCCAGCAGTTTAAAACCGACAGGCCTTATCTCCTACGAGCAGTACTTC. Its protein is CASSLKPTGLISYEQYF.

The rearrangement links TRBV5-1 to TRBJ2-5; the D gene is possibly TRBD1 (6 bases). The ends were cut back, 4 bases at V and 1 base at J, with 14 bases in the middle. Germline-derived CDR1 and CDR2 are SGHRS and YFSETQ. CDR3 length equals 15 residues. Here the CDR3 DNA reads TGCGCCAGCAGCCCCTTGGACAGTCCCCAAGAGACCCAGTACTTC. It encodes CASSPLDSPQETQYF.

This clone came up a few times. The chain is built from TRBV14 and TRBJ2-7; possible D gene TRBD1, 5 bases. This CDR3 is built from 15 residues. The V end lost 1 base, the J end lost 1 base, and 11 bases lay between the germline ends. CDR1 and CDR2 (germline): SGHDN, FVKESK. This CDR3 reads CASSQGGRVSYEQYF. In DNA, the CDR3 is TGTGCCAGCAGCCAAGGGGGCCGGGTTTCCTACGAGCAGTACTTC.